Each of the 28 T cell receptor beta chains below was sequenced from the same sample in a study of T cell responses to AZD1222 COVID-19 vaccine. Here immunoSEQ multiplex PCR was the method, and the copy in TCRdb shows in-frame clones only, minus some. The sample holds about 180,000 clones, around 93% seen once. The source was peripheral blood, collected 28 days after the second dose of the MenACWY control vaccine. The receptor set was obtained from an adult who received the MenACWY meningococcal vaccine as a control.

The gene calls are TRBV6-5 and TRBJ1-2; D unclear. The CDR3 totals 15 residues. Trimming cost V 4 bases and J 4 bases, with 16 bases left between them. In germline, CDR1 is MNHEY, CDR2 SVGAGI. CDR3 in amino acids: CASSLGGSLSYGYTF. The CDR3 DNA reads as TGTGCCAGCAGTTTGGGAGGGAGTCTCAGCTATGGCTACACCTTC.

The rearrangement links TRBV28 to TRBJ1-3; tentative D call: TRBD1 (6 bases). The CDR3 covers 16 residues. Trimming removed 7 bases from V and 0 bases from J, with 16 bases in between. CDR1 is MDHEN and CDR2 is SYDVKM in the germline V gene. The DNA of the CDR3 is TGTGCCAGCATGGGCGCAGGGGTTTCCTCTGGAAACACCATATATTTT. Its protein product is CASMGAGVSSGNTIYF.

The rearrangement joins TRBV10-1 to TRBJ1-6; D not resolved. The CDR3 runs to 13 residues. The germline gives CDR1 WNHNN, CDR2 SYGVQD (reference sequence). V dropped 7 bases and J dropped 7 bases, with 11 bases sitting between them. The CDR3 sequence: CASKEGDNSPLHF. The CDR3 nucleotides are TGCGCCAGCAAAGAGGGAGACAATTCACCCCTCCACTTT.

V and J are TRBV2 and TRBJ2-1, with 13 positions matching TRBD2. CDR3 length: 12 residues. J was trimmed by 15 bases and V by 6 bases; bases with no gene match: 5. The germline CDR1 and CDR2 sequences are SNHLY and FYNNEI. The CDR3 DNA sequence: TGTGCCAGCAGGAGGACTAGCGGGGGAAGGTTCTTC. As protein: CASRRTSGGRFF.

V is TRBV5-6 and J is TRBJ1-1; D uncertain. Trimming left V 2 bases short and J 1 base short, with 9 bases between. This CDR3 has 14 residues. From germline, CDR1 is SGHDT and CDR2 YYEEEE. For the CDR3, the DNA is TGTGCCAGCAGCTTACCACAGCAGAACACTGAAGCTTTCTTT. This translates into CASSLPQQNTEAFF.

The chain couples TRBV28 to TRBJ2-1, with 7 bases fitting TRBD1. Trimming cost V 6 bases and J 7 bases; bases outside gene matches: 6. The CDR3 runs to 13 residues. CDR1 is MDHEN and CDR2 is SYDVKM in the germline V gene. The CDR3 protein is CASSLGQLNEQFF. The CDR3 coding sequence is TGTGCCAGCAGCCTGGGACAGCTAAATGAGCAGTTCTTC.

This chain links TRBV5-1 with TRBJ2-5, with 8 bases aligning to TRBD1. The germline gives CDR1 SGHRS, CDR2 YFSETQ. The V gene end was trimmed by 0 bases and the J gene end by 9 bases; junction bases not matched to a gene: 1. This CDR3 region has 12 residues. CDR3 amino acids: CASSLGQGPQYF. CDR3 sequence (DNA): TGCGCCAGCAGCTTGGGACAGGGGCCCCAGTACTTC.

The V and J genes are TRBV30 and TRBJ1-6; D gene uncertain. The CDR3 is made up of 11 amino acids. Trimming cost V 4 bases and J 6 bases, with 4 bases left between them. Germline V lookup: CDR1 GTSNPN, CDR2 SVGIG (reference sequence). CDR3 sequence: CAWNLNSPLHF. In DNA form, the CDR3 reads TGTGCCTGGAACCTTAATTCACCCCTCCACTTT.

V gene TRBV28 combines with J gene TRBJ1-4, with 7 bases matching TRBD1. The V segment lost 3 bases and the J segment 7 bases; nucleotides outside the gene matches: 11. The CDR3 extends over 16 amino acids. Germline loops: CDR1 MDHEN, CDR2 SYDVKM. CDR3 region: CASSLGRGLLGEKLFF. DNA for the CDR3: TGTGCCAGCAGTTTGGGTAGGGGGCTATTGGGTGAAAAACTGTTTTTT.

The V gene is TRBV15, the J gene TRBJ1-1; D gene uncertain. Germline assignment: CDR1 LNHNV and CDR2 YYDKDF (reference sequence). The CDR3 extends over 15 amino acids. Trimming cost V 0 bases and J 4 bases, with 12 bases left between them. CDR3 nucleotides: TGTGCCACCAGCAGAGATCGTGGGTGGGGCACTGAAGCTTTCTTT. It specifies CATSRDRGWGTEAFF. Full variable domain (outside the CDR3, taken from reference TRBV15 and TRBJ1-1): DAMVIQNPRYQVTQFGKPVTLSCSQTLNHNVMYWYQQKSSQAPKLLFHYYDKDFNNEADTPDNFQSRRPNTSFCFLDIRSPGLGDTAMYLCATSRDRGWGTEAFFGQGTRLTVV.

The chain couples TRBV19 to TRBJ1-6; no clear D gene. Trimming removed 5 bases at V and 6 bases at J, with 8 bases between. Germline V gene data show CDR1 as LNHDA and CDR2 as SQIVND (reference sequence). The CDR3 runs 13 residues. The CDR3 loop is CASSFQPNSPLHF. The CDR3 DNA reads as TGTGCCAGTAGTTTCCAGCCTAATTCACCCCTCCACTTT.

The rearrangement joins TRBV19 to TRBJ2-3, with D hard to call. V lost 6 bases and J 0 bases, leaving 10 bases between the germline ends. Looked up from germline, CDR1 is LNHDA and CDR2 is SQIVND (reference sequence). This CDR3 has 14 amino acids. CDR3 sequence: CASRRDPSTDTQYF. CDR3 sequence (DNA): TGTGCCAGTAGAAGGGATCCAAGCACAGATACGCAGTATTTT.

This chain connects TRBV11-2 to TRBJ1-1; D remains ambiguous. The CDR3 has 13 residues. Between the trimmed V and J ends, which lost 3 bases and 11 bases, there was a span of 16 bases. From germline, CDR1 is SGHAT and CDR2 FQNNGV. CDR3 sequence reads: CASSFPGPPRAFF. CDR3 sequence (DNA): TGTGCCAGCAGCTTTCCCGGACCTCCGCGGGCTTTCTTT.

The rearrangement links TRBV6-5 to TRBJ2-7, with D maybe TRBD1 (6 bases). The length of the CDR3 is 12 residues. V was trimmed by 6 bases and J by 4 bases, leaving 10 bases between them. CDR1 is MNHEY, CDR2 SVGAGI, per germline. This chain's CDR3 is CASSRDKYEQYF. The CDR3 region has the DNA TGTGCCAGCAGCCGGGACAAGTACGAGCAGTACTTC.

The chain couples TRBV5-4 to TRBJ2-3, with 9 bases matching TRBD1. J gave up 0 bases and V 4 bases, and 12 bases lay outside the gene matches. Germline CDR1 and CDR2: SGHNT and YYREEE (reference sequence). This CDR3 is 18 amino acids long. The CDR3 DNA is TGTGCCAGCAGCGGCCGGGACAGGGCACACACTAGCACAGATACGCAGTATTTT. The encoded protein is CASSGRDRAHTSTDTQYF.

The V and J genes are TRBV28 and TRBJ1-2, with D uncertain. CDR1 MDHEN and CDR2 SYDVKM come from the germline V gene. The length of the CDR3 is 12 residues. V lost 6 bases and J 4 bases, leaving 9 bases between the germline ends. The CDR3 sequence: CASSLSSYGYTF. The CDR3 DNA reads as TGTGCCAGCAGCCTATCAAGCTATGGCTACACCTTC.

The genes are TRBV7-8 and TRBJ1-6; 8 nucleotides agree with TRBD1. The CDR3 is 16 residues long. Losses at the gene ends were 5 bases for V and 10 bases for J; bases not matched to a gene: 13. Germline lookup yields CDR1 SGHVS and CDR2 FQNEAQ. This CDR3 reads CASSPLDREENSPLHF. CDR3 DNA sequence: TGTGCCAGCAGCCCCCTGGACAGGGAAGAAAACTCACCCCTCCACTTT. Full variable domain (outside the CDR3, taken from reference TRBV7-8 and TRBJ1-6): GAGVSQSPRYKVAKRGQDVALRCDPISGHVSLFWYQQALGQGPEFLTYFQNEAQLDKSGLPSDRFFAERPEGSVSTLKIQRTQQEDSAVYLCASSPLDREENSPLHFGNGTRLTVT.

The chain links TRBV20-1 to TRBJ1-2, with D perhaps TRBD1 (5 bases). The CDR3 consists of 13 residues. Trimming pared 3 bases from V and 4 bases from J, leaving 12 bases between. CDR1 is DFQATT and CDR2 is SNEGSKA in the germline V gene (reference sequence). The CDR3 nucleotides read TGCAGTGCTAGTGGGGGGAGCCGCTATGGCTACACCTTC. It translates to CSASGGSRYGYTF.

The V gene is TRBV6-5, the J gene TRBJ1-1; D is ambiguous. V lost 4 bases and J lost 8, with 11 bases in between. This CDR3 comprises 12 residues. The germline V gene has CDR1 MNHEY and CDR2 SVGAGI. CDR3 residues: CASSSPVREAFF. The DNA of the CDR3 is TGTGCCAGCAGTTCGCCGGTTCGGGAAGCTTTCTTT.

The V and J genes are TRBV29-1 and TRBJ1-1; D uncertain. The germline V gene encodes CDR1 SQVTM and CDR2 ANQGSEA. V lost 3 bases and J 4 bases, leaving 12 bases between the germline ends. The CDR3 loop spans 13 amino acids. The CDR3 reads CSVDNGRSTEAFF. Written as DNA, the CDR3 is TGCAGCGTTGATAACGGACGAAGCACTGAAGCTTTCTTT. Using reference TRBV29-1 and TRBJ1-1 for the parts outside the CDR3, the full variable domain is SAVISQKPSRDICQRGTSLTIQCQVDSQVTMMFWYRQQPGQSLTLIATANQGSEATYESGFVIDKFPISRPNLTFSTLTVSNMSPEDSSIYLCSVDNGRSTEAFFGQGTRLTVV.

The chain links TRBV15 to TRBJ1-3; maybe TRBD1 (5 bases). CDR1 and CDR2 from the germline V gene are LNHNV and YYDKDF (reference sequence). The V end lost 5 bases, the J end lost 0 bases, and 11 bases lay between the germline ends. The CDR3 is 15 amino acids. CDR3 protein: CATSRGESSGNTIYF. Written as DNA, the CDR3 is TGTGCCACCAGCCGGGGGGAGAGCTCTGGAAACACCATATATTTT. The variable domain in full, with the rest retrieved from reference TRBV15 and TRBJ1-3, is DAMVIQNPRYQVTQFGKPVTLSCSQTLNHNVMYWYQQKSSQAPKLLFHYYDKDFNNEADTPDNFQSRRPNTSFCFLDIRSPGLGDTAMYLCATSRGESSGNTIYFGEGSWLTVV.

This sequence joins TRBV5-1 and TRBJ1-2, with 7 bases aligning to TRBD1. Trimming took 5 bases from V and 7 from J; bases not matched to a gene: 14. Germline loops: CDR1 SGHRS, CDR2 YFSETQ. The CDR3 extends over 15 amino acids. CDR3 region: CASREFDRVGGGYTF. The CDR3 region has the DNA TGCGCCAGCAGGGAATTCGACAGGGTCGGGGGTGGCTACACCTTC. The variable domain in full, completed from reference TRBV5-1 and TRBJ1-2, reads KAGVTQTPRYLIKTRGQQVTLSCSPISGHRSVSWYQQTPGQGLQFLFEYFSETQRNKGNFPGRFSGRQFSNSRSEMNVSTLELGDSALYLCASREFDRVGGGYTFGSGTRLTVV.

V usage is TRBV6-5 and J usage is TRBJ2-7; D is tentatively TRBD1 or TRBD2 (5 bases each). Germline assignment: CDR1 MNHEY and CDR2 SVGAGI. CDR3 length: 13 amino acids. V was cut by 5 bases and J by 6 bases, with 14 bases left in between. CDR3 amino acids: CASSLSRGFEQYF. CDR3 DNA: TGTGCCAGCAGTCTCTCTCGGGGCTTCGAGCAGTACTTC.

This rearrangement joins TRBV20-1 to TRBJ1-2; D is undetermined. CDR1 and CDR2 (germline): DFQATT, SNEGSKA (reference sequence). This CDR3 has 11 residues. The V end lost 6 bases, the J end lost 4 bases, and 9 bases lay between the germline ends. The CDR3 is CSAKVGYGYTF. CDR3 DNA: TGCAGTGCCAAGGTCGGCTATGGCTACACCTTC.

This chain uses TRBV7-2 with TRBJ1-6, with a possible D match to TRBD1 (5 bases). This CDR3 has 16 residues. CDR1 and CDR2 from the germline V gene are SGHTA and FQGNSA. V was cut by 4 bases and J by 2 bases, with 12 bases left in between. The CDR3 region is CASSSGLLAYNSPLHF. The CDR3, as DNA: TGTGCCAGCAGCTCGGGGCTCTTAGCCTATAATTCACCCCTCCACTTT. Based on the CDR3 plus reference TRBV7-2 and TRBJ1-6, the full variable domain is GAGVSQSPSNKVTEKGKDVELRCDPISGHTALYWYRQSLGQGLEFLIYFQGNSAPDKSGLPSDRFSAERTGGSVSTLTIQRTQQEDSAVYLCASSSGLLAYNSPLHFGNGTRLTVT.

The chain recombines TRBV6-5 with TRBJ2-1; D unclear. V was clipped by 5 bases and J by 8 bases, with 16 bases between them. The germline V gene has CDR1 MNHEY and CDR2 SVGAGI. The CDR3 length is 14 residues. CDR3 loop: CASSPPPYGDEQFF. The CDR3 nucleotides are TGTGCCAGCAGTCCACCCCCATACGGCGATGAGCAGTTCTTC.

The J gene is TRBJ2-7, the V gene TRBV28, with D unclear. CDR1 is MDHEN, CDR2 SYDVKM, per germline. This CDR3 region has 14 residues. The V end was cut by 3 bases, the J end by 0 bases, with 9 bases between. The CDR3 loop reads CASSFVGSSYEQYF. The CDR3 bases are TGTGCCAGCAGTTTTGTTGGAAGCTCCTACGAGCAGTACTTC.

V is TRBV2 and J is TRBJ1-1; unclear D gene. The CDR3 covers 15 residues. V lost 2 bases and J lost 4, with 14 bases in between. The germline CDR1 and CDR2 sequences are SNHLY and FYNNEI. The CDR3 loop is CASSEQQSKTTEAFF. The DNA of the CDR3 is TGTGCCAGCAGTGAACAGCAATCTAAAACCACTGAAGCTTTCTTT.